The source of this TCR beta chain is a study of response to subunit inactivated influenza vaccine. Germline values: CDR1 MDHEN, CDR2 SYDVKM. The germline V and J ends were trimmed by 2 bases and 0 bases, with 17 bases remaining between them. The CDR3 contains 17 residues. TCRdb re-analysed the RT-PCR reads in MiXCR, keeping a single row per CDR3 protein. The table has 500,000 to 600,000 distinct CDR3 sequences, approximately 15% seen once. This clonotype occurred a few times. The target antigen is unknown. Study outcomes and limitations: Authors proposed each seasonal influenza vaccination draws in few new T cells.

The specimen was CD4+ T cells sorted from PBMCs, collected roughly 24 months after vaccination. The sequence was collected from a man between 50 and 69 years old who received an inactivated influenza vaccine. V is TRBV28 and J is TRBJ2-7; possible D gene TRBD1, 5 bases. CDR3 sequence: CASSLNTWGRDSYEQYF. DNA of the CDR3: TGTGCCAGCAGTTTAAATACGTGGGGCAGGGACTCCTACGAGCAGTACTTC.